The clone carrying this TCR beta chain was seen a handful of times. The antigen is undetermined. This sample stems from a study of OX40 agonist ivuxolimab in advanced cancers. Study overall: A diagnosis of hepatocellular carcinoma, melanoma, renal cell or head and neck cancer was present in dose-escalation patients. Three individuals attained partial responses, comprising one hepatocellular carcinoma case and two cutaneous melanoma cases. Findings of the study overall: There was clonal expansion of CD4+ and CD8+ blood T cells by week 6 at 0.1 to 3.0 mg/kg.

Using immunoSEQ multiplex PCR, the repertoire was profiled, and TCRdb retains in-frame clones only, with some absent. The sample has around 58,000 clones; about 94% are singletons. CDR1 is LNHNV, CDR2 YYDKDF, per germline (reference sequence). Trimming took off 5 bases at V and 4 bases at J, with 12 bases between the two ends. The CDR3 contains 13 residues. With autoimmune disease history or systemic immunosuppression, patients were excluded. Sequenced here: CD4+ or CD8+ T cells sorted from blood, sampled in a trial of the OX40 agonist ivuxolimab. This chain uses TRBV15 with TRBJ2-7; weak D call: TRBD2 (6 bases). This TCR was sampled from an adult with an advanced solid tumor such as melanoma, head and neck, liver or kidney cancer. For the CDR3, the DNA is TGTGCCACCAGCCCTGGGCGGGGATACGAGCAGTACTTC. It yields the protein CATSPGRGYEQYF.